Shown below are 5 T cell receptor beta chains from a single sample sequenced in a study of T cells in Graves' hyperthyroidism and ophthalmopathy. RNA transcripts gave rise to amplified TCR beta CDR3 regions. HTBI primers drove first-round RT-PCR of the TCR CDR3. TCRdb redid the calling of the multiplex PCR reads with MiXCR, one entry per CDR3 protein. The sample includes around 340,000 distinct CDR3 sequences, 15% to 20% of them seen just once. Sequenced: blood. All receptors derive from a woman between 40 and 55 years old with Graves' ophthalmopathy.

V gene TRBV6-2 or TRBV6-3 combines with J gene TRBJ2-5, with 9 bases lining up with TRBD1. The germline V gene has CDR1 MNHEY and CDR2 SVGEGT. V lost 4 bases and J lost 5; bases outside the gene matches: 8. There are 15 residues in the CDR3. CDR3 bases: TGTGCCAGCAGTTCTTACAGGGGGCGCGGGGAGACCCAGTACTTC. This gives the protein CASSSYRGRGETQYF.

This clonotype was seen many times. The chain recombines TRBV5-6 with TRBJ1-1; TRBD1 is a possible D gene (6 bases). Trimming took 4 bases from V and 0 from J, leaving 13 bases between them. CDR1 SGHDT and CDR2 YYEEEE come from the germline V gene. The CDR3 loop spans 15 amino acids. The CDR3: CASSPRGIMNTEAFF. In DNA form, the CDR3 reads TGTGCCAGCAGCCCCAGGGGTATCATGAACACTGAAGCTTTCTTT.

This clonotype has ten or more counts. V is TRBV11-2 and J is TRBJ2-7, with TRBD2 as a possible D gene (7 bases). The CDR3 extends over 16 amino acids. Per germline, CDR1 SGHAT and CDR2 FQNNGV. Trimming left V 4 bases short and J 4 bases short, with 20 bases between. The CDR3 protein is CASSSRGGRVPYEQYF. The CDR3 coding sequence is TGTGCCAGCAGCTCTAGGGGGGGCAGGGTTCCATACGAGCAGTACTTC. Full variable domain (rest looked up from reference TRBV11-2 and TRBJ2-7): EAGVAQSPRYKIIEKRQSVAFWCNPISGHATLYWYQQILGQGPKLLIQFQNNGVVDDSQLPKDRFSAERLKGVDSTLKIQPAKLEDSAVYLCASSSRGGRVPYEQYFGPGTRLTVT.

This clonotype has ten or more counts. V usage is TRBV27 and J usage is TRBJ1-5; D remains ambiguous. CDR1 and CDR2 from the germline V gene are MNHEY and SMNVEV (reference sequence). Trimming pared 2 bases from V and 0 bases from J, leaving 11 bases between. There are 16 residues in the CDR3. CDR3 in amino acids: CASSLQGPYSNQPQHF. CDR3 nucleotide sequence: TGTGCCAGCAGTTTACAAGGCCCATATAGCAATCAGCCCCAGCATTTT.

This clonotype was seen at least ten times. The gene calls are TRBV5-1 and TRBJ2-5; TRBD2 matches at 9 bases. Germline trimming cut 2 bases from V and 4 bases from J; bases unmatched to any gene: 12. Germline V lookup: CDR1 SGHRS, CDR2 YFSETQ. The CDR3 consists of 17 residues. CDR3 bases: TGCGCCAGCAGCTTCCCTTTAGCGGGAGACACGTTAGAGACCCAGTACTTC. It is translated as CASSFPLAGDTLETQYF.